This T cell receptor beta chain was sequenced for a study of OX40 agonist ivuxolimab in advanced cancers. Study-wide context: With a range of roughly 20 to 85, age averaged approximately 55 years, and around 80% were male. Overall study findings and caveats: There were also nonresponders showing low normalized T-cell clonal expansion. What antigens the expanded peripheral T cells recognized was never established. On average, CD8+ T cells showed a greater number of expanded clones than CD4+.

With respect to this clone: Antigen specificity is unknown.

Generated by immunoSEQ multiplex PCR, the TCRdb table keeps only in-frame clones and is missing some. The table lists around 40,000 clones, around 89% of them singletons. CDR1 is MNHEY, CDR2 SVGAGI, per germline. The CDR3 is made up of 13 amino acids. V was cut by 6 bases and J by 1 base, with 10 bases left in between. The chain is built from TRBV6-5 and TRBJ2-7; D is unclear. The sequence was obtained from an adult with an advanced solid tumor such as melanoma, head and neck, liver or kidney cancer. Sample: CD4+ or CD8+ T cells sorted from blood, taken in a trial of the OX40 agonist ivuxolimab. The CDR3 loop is CASSADGSYEQYF. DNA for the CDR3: TGTGCCAGCAGCGCCGATGGATCCTACGAGCAGTACTTC.